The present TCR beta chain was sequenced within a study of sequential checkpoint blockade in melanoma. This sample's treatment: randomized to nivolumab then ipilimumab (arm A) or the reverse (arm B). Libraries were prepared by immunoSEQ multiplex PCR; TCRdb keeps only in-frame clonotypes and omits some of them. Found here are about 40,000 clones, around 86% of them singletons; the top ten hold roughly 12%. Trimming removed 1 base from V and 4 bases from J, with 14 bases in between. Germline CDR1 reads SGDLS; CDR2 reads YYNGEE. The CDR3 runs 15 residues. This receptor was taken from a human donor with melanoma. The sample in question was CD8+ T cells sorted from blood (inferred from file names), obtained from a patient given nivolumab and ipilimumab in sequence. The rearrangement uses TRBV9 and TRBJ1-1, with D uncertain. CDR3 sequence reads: CASSVTDILITEAFF. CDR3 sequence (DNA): TGTGCCAGCAGCGTAACTGACATTCTAATCACTGAAGCTTTCTTT. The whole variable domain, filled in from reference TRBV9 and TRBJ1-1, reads DSGVTQTPKHLITATGQRVTLRCSPRSGDLSVYWYQQSLDQGLQFLIQYYNGEERAKGNILERFSAQQFPDLHSELNLSSLELGDSALYFCASSVTDILITEAFFGQGTRLTVV.